Presented here are 18 T cell receptor beta chains from one specimen sequenced in a study of control samples from healthy donors and cancer patients. Assay used: immunoSEQ multiplex PCR; TCRdb lists only in-frame clones, some missing. Among roughly 120,000 clones listed, over 85% were seen once. Sample: blood. The receptor set was obtained from a man aged 25 to 45 in good health.

This rearrangement joins TRBV19 to TRBJ1-5; D is undetermined. The V end was cut by 3 bases, the J end by 0 bases, with 9 bases between. The CDR3 has 15 amino acids. Germline loops: CDR1 LNHDA, CDR2 SQIVND (reference sequence). The DNA for the CDR3 is TGTGCCAGTAGTATTACAGAATATAGCAATCAGCCCCAGCATTTT. Translated: CASSITEYSNQPQHF.

The chain carries TRBV6-2 or TRBV6-3 and TRBJ2-2; no definite D call. V was clipped by 0 bases and J by 4 bases, with 15 bases between them. The V gene's germline CDR1 is MNHEY and CDR2 SVGEGT. The CDR3 is 17 residues long. The DNA of the CDR3 is TGTGCCAGCAGTTACTCGAAAGTGGTTTATAGCACCGGGGAGCTGTTTTTT. It yields the protein CASSYSKVVYSTGELFF.

The V and J genes are TRBV24-1 and TRBJ1-5; D uncertain. V was pared by 8 bases and J by 2 bases, with 18 bases between. The CDR3 covers 16 residues. Looked up from germline, CDR1 is KGHDR and CDR2 is SFDVKD. CDR3 nucleotide sequence: TGTGCCACCACCCTTTCGAGGGCTGTCGGCAATCAGCCCCAGCATTTT. Translated, it gives CATTLSRAVGNQPQHF.

CDR3 loop: CASSLVVGMKGNEQYF. As DNA, the CDR3 is TGCGCCAGCAGCTTGGTTGTAGGGATGAAGGGCAACGAGCAGTACTTC. The chain uses TRBV5-1 and TRBJ2-7; D remains ambiguous. The CDR3 length is 16 residues. CDR1 is SGHRS and CDR2 is YFSETQ in the germline V gene. The V end lost 0 bases, the J end lost 5 bases, and 18 bases lay between the germline ends. The whole variable domain, filled in from reference TRBV5-1 and TRBJ2-7, reads KAGVTQTPRYLIKTRGQQVTLSCSPISGHRSVSWYQQTPGQGLQFLFEYFSETQRNKGNFPGRFSGRQFSNSRSEMNVSTLELGDSALYLCASSLVVGMKGNEQYFGPGTRLTVT.

This chain links TRBV6-1 with TRBJ1-5; 7 positions agree with TRBD1. The CDR3 has 15 residues. Germline V CDR1 and CDR2: MNHNS, SASEGT. V was clipped by 3 bases and J by 6 bases; unmatched bases: 8. CDR3 sequence (DNA): TGTGCCAGCAGTGAGATAGGAACAGGGGTTCAGCCCCAGCATTTT. It is translated as CASSEIGTGVQPQHF.

The chain is built from TRBV5-6 and TRBJ1-2; a possible D gene is TRBD1 (6 bases). Germline V gene lookup returns CDR1 SGHDT and CDR2 YYEEEE. Trimming stripped 0 bases from V and 4 bases from J, with 13 bases between. The CDR3 covers 15 residues. CDR3 residues: CASSLVDRPTYGYTF. In DNA form, the CDR3 reads TGTGCCAGCAGCTTGGTTGACAGGCCCACCTATGGCTACACCTTC.

CDR3 loop: CSARNTGELFF. Here the CDR3 DNA reads TGCAGTGCCCGAAACACCGGGGAGCTGTTTTTT. This sequence joins TRBV20-1 and TRBJ2-2, with D unclear. Germline CDR1 is DFQATT and CDR2 is SNEGSKA (reference sequence). The V and J ends lost 6 bases and 2 bases respectively, with 4 bases between them. This CDR3 is built from 11 residues.

The chain couples TRBV24-1 to TRBJ1-2; D unresolved. This CDR3 contains 12 residues. Trimming left V 7 bases short and J 4 bases short, with 9 bases between. Germline lookup yields CDR1 KGHDR and CDR2 SFDVKD. This CDR3 is CATRGRPYGYTF. In nucleotides, the CDR3 is TGTGCCACCAGGGGGAGGCCCTATGGCTACACCTTC.

This clone was found once. The chain employs TRBV9 and TRBJ2-5; 9 bases fit TRBD2. Per the germline V gene, CDR1 is SGDLS and CDR2 is YYNGEE. V shed 4 bases and J 3 bases; nucleotides not matched to a gene: 10. This CDR3 is built from 16 residues. This chain's CDR3 is CASSPLASGAEETQYF. The CDR3 DNA reads as TGTGCCAGCAGCCCTTTAGCTAGCGGGGCAGAAGAGACCCAGTACTTC.

V usage is TRBV19 and J usage is TRBJ2-1; 8 positions agree with TRBD2. The V gene's germline CDR1 is LNHDA and CDR2 SQIVND (reference sequence). This CDR3 is built from 15 residues. V was pared by 2 bases and J by 5 bases, with 5 bases of the junction left unmatched. The CDR3: CASSILAGTHNEQFF. The CDR3 DNA follows: TGTGCCAGTAGTATACTAGCGGGTACCCACAATGAGCAGTTCTTC.

V is TRBV7-9 and J is TRBJ2-7; D is possibly TRBD1 (6 bases). Trimming removed 3 bases at V and 3 bases at J, with 9 bases between. The length of the CDR3 is 13 residues. Germline loops: CDR1 SEHNR, CDR2 FQNEAQ (reference sequence). CDR3: CASSLSDSYEQYF. The CDR3 nucleotides read TGTGCCAGCAGCTTGTCGGACAGCTACGAGCAGTACTTC. The full variable domain, with the rest looked up from reference TRBV7-9 and TRBJ2-7, is DTGVSQNPRHKITKRGQNVTFRCDPISEHNRLYWYRQTLGQGPEFLTYFQNEAQLEKSRLLSDRFSAERPKGSFSTLEIQRTEQGDSAMYLCASSLSDSYEQYFGPGTRLTVT.

This rearrangement joins TRBV7-9 to TRBJ2-2; maybe TRBD2 (5 bases). Trimming left V 5 bases short and J 6 bases short, with 7 bases between. CDR3 length: 12 residues. Germline V lookup: CDR1 SEHNR, CDR2 FQNEAQ (reference sequence). The CDR3 here is CASSRGSGELFF. CDR3 DNA: TGTGCCAGCAGCCGGGGTTCCGGGGAGCTGTTTTTT. Full variable domain (missing parts from reference TRBV7-9 and TRBJ2-2): DTGVSQNPRHKITKRGQNVTFRCDPISEHNRLYWYRQTLGQGPEFLTYFQNEAQLEKSRLLSDRFSAERPKGSFSTLEIQRTEQGDSAMYLCASSRGSGELFFGEGSRLTVL.

This clone is a singleton in its sample. V is TRBV29-1 and J is TRBJ2-7; possibly TRBD2 for D (7 bases). The CDR3 is made up of 14 amino acids. V lost 6 bases, J lost 4 bases, and 19 bases lay in between. CDR1 is SQVTM, CDR2 ANQGSEA, per germline. CDR3 DNA sequence: TGCAGCGTCATACAGGGAGGGGTAGGGTACGAGCAGTACTTC. This sequence encodes CSVIQGGVGYEQYF.

The genes are TRBV28 and TRBJ1-2; 8 bases map to TRBD1. The ends lost 8 bases at V and 4 bases at J; junction bases unmatched: 6. Germline CDR1 and CDR2: MDHEN and SYDVKM. The CDR3 spans 13 residues. The CDR3 sequence: CASLDRAGYGYTF. The CDR3 DNA reads TGTGCCAGCTTGGACAGGGCTGGCTATGGCTACACCTTC.

The J gene is TRBJ2-1, the V gene TRBV27; no firm D call. Per germline, CDR1 MNHEY and CDR2 SMNVEV (reference sequence). CDR3 length equals 14 residues. V was pared by 3 bases and J by 3 bases, with 9 bases between. The CDR3 reads CASSFSTGYNEQFF. The CDR3, as DNA: TGTGCCAGCAGTTTCTCGACGGGCTACAATGAGCAGTTCTTC.

On this clone itself: Distinct nucleotide sequences in the sample also encode this CDR3. This chain joins TRBV19 and TRBJ1-1, with TRBD1 matching 10 bases. V dropped 4 bases and J dropped 5; count of bases not matched to a gene: 4. This CDR3 has 14 residues. CDR1 LNHDA and CDR2 SQIVND come from the germline V gene (reference sequence). The CDR3 is CASSRQGAGTEAFF. CDR3 nucleotides: TGTGCCAGTAGTAGACAGGGGGCGGGAACTGAAGCTTTCTTT.

V usage is TRBV24-1 and J usage is TRBJ2-1, with 11 bases fitting TRBD2. Germline CDR1 is KGHDR and CDR2 is SFDVKD. Trimming removed 10 bases from V and 10 bases from J; junction bases left unmatched: 5. The CDR3 covers 12 residues. The CDR3: CATSGGAREQFF. In DNA, the CDR3 is TGTGCCACTAGCGGGGGGGCCCGGGAGCAGTTCTTC.

In nucleotides, the CDR3 is TGTGCCAGCAGTTACGGAGTAGCGGGGGGACTTAGCTCCTACAATGAGCAGTTCTTC. Protein: CASSYGVAGGLSSYNEQFF. This chain joins TRBV6-2 or TRBV6-3 and TRBJ2-1, with 10 positions matching TRBD2. After removal of 2 bases from V and 0 bases from J, the junction contained 10 bases not matched to a gene. Germline CDR1 MNHEY, CDR2 SVGEGT. The CDR3 runs 19 residues.